The rows below give T cell receptor beta chains drawn from one sample of a study of cytomegalovirus exposure and HLA in healthy donors. Repertoires were generated with immunoSEQ multiplex PCR, while TCRdb's copy carries only in-frame clones and drops some. The repertoire holds 90,000 to 100,000 clones, with 77% as singletons. Sequencing was performed on PBMCs. The receptors stem from a woman aged 40 to 50 in good health and CMV-seronegative. Each CDR3 is given with its conserved first and last residue. The D gene is left open where the match is weak. Size values are once, few and many counts, or a class for expanded clones, and some rows have none.

clone size: once; V gene: TRBV4-1; J gene: TRBJ1-1; D gene: TRBD1; CDR3 length: 16; CDR3 protein: CASSQTYGTANTEAFF; CDR3 DNA: TGCGCCAGCAGCCAAACGTACGGGACAGCGAACACTGAAGCTTTCTTT
clone size: -; V gene: TRBV9; J gene: TRBJ1-3; D gene: TRBD1; CDR3 length: 15; CDR3 protein: CASSPATGAGNTIYF; CDR3 DNA: TGTGCCAGCAGCCCAGCGACAGGGGCTGGAAACACCATATATTTT
clone size: few; V gene: TRBV6-6; J gene: TRBJ1-1; D gene: -; CDR3 length: 14; CDR3 protein: CASRGTGAETEAFF; CDR3 DNA: TGTGCCAGCAGAGGAACAGGTGCGGAAACTGAAGCTTTCTTT
clone size: -; V gene: TRBV7-2; J gene: TRBJ2-1; D gene: TRBD2; CDR3 length: 15; CDR3 protein: CASSPGLAGGDKQFF; CDR3 DNA: TGTGCCAGCAGCCCGGGACTAGCGGGGGGGGATAAGCAGTTCTTC
clone size: -; V gene: TRBV7-3; J gene: TRBJ2-1; D gene: TRBD2; CDR3 length: 15; CDR3 protein: CASSTGLAGGGEQFF; CDR3 DNA: TGTGCCAGCAGCACAGGACTAGCGGGGGGAGGTGAGCAGTTCTTC
clone size: -; V gene: TRBV5-6; J gene: TRBJ2-3; D gene: TRBD2; CDR3 length: 16; CDR3 protein: CASSFRSSGDVDTQYF; CDR3 DNA: TGTGCCAGCAGCTTTCGGTCTAGCGGAGATGTGGATACGCAGTATTTT
clone size: -; V gene: TRBV13; J gene: TRBJ1-5; D gene: -; CDR3 length: 14; CDR3 protein: CASSHGQTNQPQHF; CDR3 DNA: TGTGCCAGCAGCCACGGACAGACTAATCAGCCCCAGCATTTT
clone size: once; V gene: TRBV9; J gene: TRBJ2-3; D gene: TRBD1; CDR3 length: 16; CDR3 protein: CASSTSTGRRTDTQYF; CDR3 DNA: TGTGCCAGCAGCACCTCGACAGGGCGGAGGACAGATACGCAGTATTTT
clone size: -; V gene: TRBV15; J gene: TRBJ2-2; D gene: TRBD1; CDR3 length: 14; CDR3 protein: CATRGGLNTGELFF; CDR3 DNA: TGTGCCACCAGAGGGGGCCTGAACACCGGGGAGCTGTTTTTT
clone size: -; V gene: TRBV6-1; J gene: TRBJ1-1; D gene: -; CDR3 length: 12; CDR3 protein: CASSRLNTEAFF; CDR3 DNA: TGTGCCAGCAGTCGGTTGAACACTGAAGCTTTCTTT
clone size: once; V gene: TRBV7-6; J gene: TRBJ1-1; D gene: TRBD1; CDR3 length: 17; CDR3 protein: CASSLTGGQGLNTEAFF; CDR3 DNA: TGTGCCAGCAGCTTAACCGGCGGACAGGGATTGAACACTGAAGCTTTCTTT